The TCR beta chain under discussion was sequenced for a study of OX40 agonist ivuxolimab in advanced cancers. The overall study: Enrollees could have had prior anti-PD-1, anti-PD-L1 or anti-CTLA-4 therapy, which about 42% had received.

Some clones are missing from TCRdb's copy, which holds only in-frame ones; the method was immunoSEQ multiplex PCR. In the table there are tens of thousands of clones, about 81% of which are singletons. The CDR3 extends over 15 amino acids. V shed 0 bases and J 1 base; nucleotides not matched to a gene: 3. Germline CDR1 reads SGHRS; CDR2 reads YFSETQ. The material was CD4+ or CD8+ T cells sorted from blood, obtained in a trial of the OX40 agonist ivuxolimab. The sequence was obtained from an adult with an advanced solid tumor such as melanoma, head and neck, liver or kidney cancer. This chain joins TRBV5-1 and TRBJ1-1, with 7 bases aligning to TRBD1. This CDR3 reads CASSLETGTNTEAFF. Here the CDR3 DNA reads TGCGCCAGCAGCTTGGAGACAGGGACGAACACTGAAGCTTTCTTT.